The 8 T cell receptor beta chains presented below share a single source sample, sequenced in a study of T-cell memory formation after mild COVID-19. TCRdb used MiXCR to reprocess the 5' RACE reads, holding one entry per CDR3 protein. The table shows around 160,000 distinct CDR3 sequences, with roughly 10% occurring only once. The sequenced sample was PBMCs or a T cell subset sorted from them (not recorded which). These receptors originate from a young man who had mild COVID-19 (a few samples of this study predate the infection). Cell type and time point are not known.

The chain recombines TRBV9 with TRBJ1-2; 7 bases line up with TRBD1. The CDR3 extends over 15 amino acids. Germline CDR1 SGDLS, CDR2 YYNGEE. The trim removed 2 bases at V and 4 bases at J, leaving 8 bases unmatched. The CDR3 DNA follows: TGTGCCAGCAGCGTTGGCGACAGGGTCCCCTATGGCTACACCTTC. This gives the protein CASSVGDRVPYGYTF.

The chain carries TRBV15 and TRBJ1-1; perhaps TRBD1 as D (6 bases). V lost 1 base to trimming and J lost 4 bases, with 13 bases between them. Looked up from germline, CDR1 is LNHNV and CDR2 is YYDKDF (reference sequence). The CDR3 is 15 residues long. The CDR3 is CATSRVGGAGTEAFF. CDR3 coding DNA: TGTGCCACCAGCAGAGTTGGGGGGGCGGGCACTGAAGCTTTCTTT.

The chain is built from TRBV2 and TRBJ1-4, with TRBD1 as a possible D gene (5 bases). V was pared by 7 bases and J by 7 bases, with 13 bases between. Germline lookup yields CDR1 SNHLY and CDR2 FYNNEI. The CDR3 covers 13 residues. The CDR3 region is CASMAGFSEKLFF. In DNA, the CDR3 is TGTGCCAGCATGGCAGGGTTCAGTGAAAAACTGTTTTTT.

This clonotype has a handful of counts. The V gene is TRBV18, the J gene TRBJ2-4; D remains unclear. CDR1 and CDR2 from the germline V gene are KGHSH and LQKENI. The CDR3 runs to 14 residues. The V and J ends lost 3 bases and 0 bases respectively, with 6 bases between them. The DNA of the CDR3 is TGTGCCAGCTCACCGGCAGGAGCCAAAAACATTCAGTACTTC. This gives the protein CASSPAGAKNIQYF.

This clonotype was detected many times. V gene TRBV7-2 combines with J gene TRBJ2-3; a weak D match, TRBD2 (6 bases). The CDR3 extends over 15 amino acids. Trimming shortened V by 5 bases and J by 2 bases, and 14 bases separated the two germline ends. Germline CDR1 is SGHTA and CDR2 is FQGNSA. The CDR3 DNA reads TGTGCCAGCAGCCCCGTGGCGGGGACCACAGATACGCAGTATTTT. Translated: CASSPVAGTTDTQYF.

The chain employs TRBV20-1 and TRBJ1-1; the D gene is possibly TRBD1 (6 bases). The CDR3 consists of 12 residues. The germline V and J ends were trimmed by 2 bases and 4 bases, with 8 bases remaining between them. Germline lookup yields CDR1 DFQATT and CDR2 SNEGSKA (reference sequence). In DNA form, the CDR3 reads TGCAGTGCTAGATCACAGGGCACTGAAGCTTTCTTT. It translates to CSARSQGTEAFF.

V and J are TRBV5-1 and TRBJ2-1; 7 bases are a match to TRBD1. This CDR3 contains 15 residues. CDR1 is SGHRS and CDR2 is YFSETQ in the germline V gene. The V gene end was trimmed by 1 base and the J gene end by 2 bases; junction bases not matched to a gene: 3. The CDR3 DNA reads TGCGCCAGCAGCTTGAAGGGGGCCCCCTACAATGAGCAGTTCTTC. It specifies CASSLKGAPYNEQFF.

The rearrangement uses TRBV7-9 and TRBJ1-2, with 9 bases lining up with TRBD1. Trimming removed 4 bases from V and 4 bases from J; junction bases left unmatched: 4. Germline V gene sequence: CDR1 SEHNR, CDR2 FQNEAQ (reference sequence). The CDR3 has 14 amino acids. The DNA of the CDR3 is TGTGCCAGCAGCTCCCGGGACAGGGTCTATGGCTACACCTTC. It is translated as CASSSRDRVYGYTF.